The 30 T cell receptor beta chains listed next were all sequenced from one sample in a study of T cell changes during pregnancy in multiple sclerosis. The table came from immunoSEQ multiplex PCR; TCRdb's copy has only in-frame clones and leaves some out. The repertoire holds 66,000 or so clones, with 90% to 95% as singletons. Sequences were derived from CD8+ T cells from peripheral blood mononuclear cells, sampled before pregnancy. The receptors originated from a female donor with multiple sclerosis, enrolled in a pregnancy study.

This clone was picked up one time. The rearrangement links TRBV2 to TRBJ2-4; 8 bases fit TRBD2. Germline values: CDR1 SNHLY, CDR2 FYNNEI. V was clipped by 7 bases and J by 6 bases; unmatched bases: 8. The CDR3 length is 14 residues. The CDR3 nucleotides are TGTGCCAGCACCACCTCGGGGGGGAGAAACATTCAGTACTTC. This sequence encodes CASTTSGGRNIQYF.

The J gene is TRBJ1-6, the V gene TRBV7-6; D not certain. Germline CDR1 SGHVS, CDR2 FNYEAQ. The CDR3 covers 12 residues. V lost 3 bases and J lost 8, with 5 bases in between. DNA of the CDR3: TGTGCCAGCAGCTTCTCGGATTCACCCCTCCACTTT. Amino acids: CASSFSDSPLHF.

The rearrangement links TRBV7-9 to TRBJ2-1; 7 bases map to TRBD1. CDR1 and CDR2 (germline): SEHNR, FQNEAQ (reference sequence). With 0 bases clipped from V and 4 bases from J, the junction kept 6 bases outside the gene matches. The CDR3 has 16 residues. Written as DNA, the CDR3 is TGTGCCAGCAGCTTAGCGGACAGGCCGGTTTACAATGAGCAGTTCTTC. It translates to CASSLADRPVYNEQFF.

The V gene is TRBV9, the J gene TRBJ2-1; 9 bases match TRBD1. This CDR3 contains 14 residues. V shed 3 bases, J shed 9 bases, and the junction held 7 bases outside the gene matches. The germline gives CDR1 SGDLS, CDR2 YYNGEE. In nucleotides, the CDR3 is TGTGCCAGCAGCGAAACAGGGGGCGGGGGTGAGCAGTTCTTC. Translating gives CASSETGGGGEQFF.

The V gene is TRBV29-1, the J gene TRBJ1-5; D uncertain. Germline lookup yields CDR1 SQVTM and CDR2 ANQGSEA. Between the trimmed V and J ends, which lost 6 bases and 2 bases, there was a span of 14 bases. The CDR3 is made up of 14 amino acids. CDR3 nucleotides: TGCAGCGTACTAACGGGGATGGGCAATCAGCCCCAGCATTTT. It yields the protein CSVLTGMGNQPQHF.

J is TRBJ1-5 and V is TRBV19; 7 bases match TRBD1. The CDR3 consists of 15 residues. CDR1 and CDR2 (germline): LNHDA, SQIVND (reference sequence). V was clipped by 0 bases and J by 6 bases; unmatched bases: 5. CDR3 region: CASSIETGSSQPQHF. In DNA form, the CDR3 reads TGTGCCAGTAGTATAGAGACAGGGTCCAGTCAGCCCCAGCATTTT.

Here the CDR3 reads CASSLEPYGYTF. In DNA form, the CDR3 reads TGTGCCAGCAGCTTAGAGCCCTATGGCTACACCTTC. The J gene is TRBJ1-2, the V gene TRBV7-9; D not certain. The CDR3 is 12 amino acids. In germline, CDR1 is SEHNR, CDR2 FQNEAQ (reference sequence). Trimming stripped 1 base from V and 4 bases from J, with 4 bases between.

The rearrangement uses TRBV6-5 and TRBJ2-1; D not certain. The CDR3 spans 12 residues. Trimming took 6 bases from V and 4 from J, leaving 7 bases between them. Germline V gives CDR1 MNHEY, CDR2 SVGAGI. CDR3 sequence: CASRPNYNEQFF. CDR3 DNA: TGTGCCAGCAGACCTAATTACAATGAGCAGTTCTTC.

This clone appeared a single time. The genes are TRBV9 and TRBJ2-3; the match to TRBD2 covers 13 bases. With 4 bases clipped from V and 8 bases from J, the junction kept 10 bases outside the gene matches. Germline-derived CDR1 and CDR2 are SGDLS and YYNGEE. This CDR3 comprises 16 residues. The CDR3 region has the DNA TGTGCCAGCAGCTCGAGACTAGCGGGGGGCGGGGGTACGCAGTATTTT. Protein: CASSSRLAGGGGTQYF.

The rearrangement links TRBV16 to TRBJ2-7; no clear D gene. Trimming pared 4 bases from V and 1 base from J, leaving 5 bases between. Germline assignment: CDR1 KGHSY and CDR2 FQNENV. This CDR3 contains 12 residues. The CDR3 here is CASSPGSYEQYF. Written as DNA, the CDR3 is TGTGCCAGCAGCCCGGGTTCCTACGAGCAGTACTTC.

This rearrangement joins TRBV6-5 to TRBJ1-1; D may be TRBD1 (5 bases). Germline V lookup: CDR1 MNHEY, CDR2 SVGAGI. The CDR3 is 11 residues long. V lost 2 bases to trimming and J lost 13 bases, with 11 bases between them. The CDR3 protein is CASSYGLGVFF. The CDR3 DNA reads TGTGCCAGCAGTTACGGTTTAGGGGTTTTCTTT.

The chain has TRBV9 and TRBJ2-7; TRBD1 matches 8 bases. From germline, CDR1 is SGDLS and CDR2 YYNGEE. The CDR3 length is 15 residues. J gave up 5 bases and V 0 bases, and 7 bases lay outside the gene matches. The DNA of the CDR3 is TGTGCCAGCAGCGTAGACGGACAGGGACCCCACGAGCAGTACTTC. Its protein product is CASSVDGQGPHEQYF.

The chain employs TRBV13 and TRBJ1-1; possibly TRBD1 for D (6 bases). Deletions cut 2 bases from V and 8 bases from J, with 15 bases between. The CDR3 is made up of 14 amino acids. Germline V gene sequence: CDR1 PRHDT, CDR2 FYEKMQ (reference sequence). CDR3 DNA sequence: TGTGCCAGCAGCTTACCAGGGGAGGGGGTCGAAGCTTTCTTT. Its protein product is CASSLPGEGVEAFF.

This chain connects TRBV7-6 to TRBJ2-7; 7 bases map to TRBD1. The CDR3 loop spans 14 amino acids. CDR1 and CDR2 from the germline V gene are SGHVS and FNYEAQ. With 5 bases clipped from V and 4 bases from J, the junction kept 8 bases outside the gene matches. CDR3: CASSAGTDNYEQYF. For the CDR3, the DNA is TGTGCCAGCAGCGCCGGGACAGACAATTACGAGCAGTACTTC. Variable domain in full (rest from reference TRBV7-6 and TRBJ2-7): GAGVSQSPRYKVTKRGQDVALRCDPISGHVSLYWYRQALGQGPEFLTYFNYEAQQDKSGLPNDRFSAERPEGSISTLTIQRTEQRDSAMYRCASSAGTDNYEQYFGPGTRLTVT.

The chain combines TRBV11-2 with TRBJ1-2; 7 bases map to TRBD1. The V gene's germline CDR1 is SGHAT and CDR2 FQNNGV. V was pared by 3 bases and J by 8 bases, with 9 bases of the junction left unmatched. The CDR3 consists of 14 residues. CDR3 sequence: CASSFDREGEGYTF. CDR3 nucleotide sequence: TGTGCCAGCAGCTTCGACAGGGAAGGGGAGGGCTACACCTTC.

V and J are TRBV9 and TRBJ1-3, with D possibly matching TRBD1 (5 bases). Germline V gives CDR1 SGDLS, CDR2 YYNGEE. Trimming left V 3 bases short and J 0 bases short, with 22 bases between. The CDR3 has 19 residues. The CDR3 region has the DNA TGTGCCAGCAGCGCTAATAAGGACGAGGCCGGGGGCTCTGGAAACACCATATATTTT. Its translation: CASSANKDEAGGSGNTIYF.

The CDR3 DNA reads as TGTGCCAGCAGTTACTCGTATGGAGAGGAGACCCAGTACTTC. Encoded protein: CASSYSYGEETQYF. J is TRBJ2-5 and V is TRBV6-5, with no clear D. Trimming cost V 0 bases and J 5 bases, with 10 bases left between them. CDR3 length: 14 amino acids. Germline loops: CDR1 MNHEY, CDR2 SVGAGI.

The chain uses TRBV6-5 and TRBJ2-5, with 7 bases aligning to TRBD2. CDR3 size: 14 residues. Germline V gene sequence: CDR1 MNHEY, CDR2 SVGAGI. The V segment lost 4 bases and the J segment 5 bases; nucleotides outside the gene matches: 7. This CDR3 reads CASSFSGLGETQYF. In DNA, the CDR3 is TGTGCCAGCAGTTTTAGCGGGCTGGGCGAGACCCAGTACTTC.

Written as DNA, the CDR3 is TGTGCCAGCAGTTTATCGACAGGGACGGATGAGCAGTTCTTC. Amino acid sequence: CASSLSTGTDEQFF. The chain recombines TRBV27 with TRBJ2-1, with 7 bases identical to TRBD1. This CDR3 spans 14 amino acids. The junction had 4 bases not matched to a gene; V was cut back by 0 bases and J by 8 bases. Germline V gene lookup returns CDR1 MNHEY and CDR2 SMNVEV (reference sequence).

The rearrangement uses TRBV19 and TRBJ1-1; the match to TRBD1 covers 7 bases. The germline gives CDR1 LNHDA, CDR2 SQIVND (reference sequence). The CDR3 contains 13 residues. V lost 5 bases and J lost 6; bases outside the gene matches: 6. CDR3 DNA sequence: TGTGCCAGTAGTGTCGACAGGGATTCTGAAGCTTTCTTT. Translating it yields CASSVDRDSEAFF.

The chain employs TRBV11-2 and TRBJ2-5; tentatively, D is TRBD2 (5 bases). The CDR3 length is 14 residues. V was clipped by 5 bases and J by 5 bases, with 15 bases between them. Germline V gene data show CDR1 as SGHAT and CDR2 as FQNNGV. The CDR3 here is CASSPRPDSETQYF. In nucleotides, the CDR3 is TGTGCCAGCAGCCCCAGGCCGGACTCTGAGACCCAGTACTTC. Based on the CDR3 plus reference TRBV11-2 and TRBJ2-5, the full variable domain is EAGVAQSPRYKIIEKRQSVAFWCNPISGHATLYWYQQILGQGPKLLIQFQNNGVVDDSQLPKDRFSAERLKGVDSTLKIQPAKLEDSAVYLCASSPRPDSETQYFGPGTRLLVL.

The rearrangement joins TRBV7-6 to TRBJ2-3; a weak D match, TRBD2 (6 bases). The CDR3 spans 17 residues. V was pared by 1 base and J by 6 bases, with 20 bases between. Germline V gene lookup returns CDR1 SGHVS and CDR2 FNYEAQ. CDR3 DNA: TGTGCCAGCAGCTTAGAAGTAGAGGGCGGGACGCCCGATACGCAGTATTTT. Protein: CASSLEVEGGTPDTQYF.

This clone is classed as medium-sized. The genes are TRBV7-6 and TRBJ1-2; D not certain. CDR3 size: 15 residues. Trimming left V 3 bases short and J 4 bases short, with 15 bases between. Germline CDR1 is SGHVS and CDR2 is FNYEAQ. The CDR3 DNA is TGTGCCAGCAGCTTCGGCTTGGGGAGTGGCTATGGCTACACCTTC. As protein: CASSFGLGSGYGYTF. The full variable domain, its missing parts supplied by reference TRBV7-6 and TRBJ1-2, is GAGVSQSPRYKVTKRGQDVALRCDPISGHVSLYWYRQALGQGPEFLTYFNYEAQQDKSGLPNDRFSAERPEGSISTLTIQRTEQRDSAMYRCASSFGLGSGYGYTFGSGTRLTVV.

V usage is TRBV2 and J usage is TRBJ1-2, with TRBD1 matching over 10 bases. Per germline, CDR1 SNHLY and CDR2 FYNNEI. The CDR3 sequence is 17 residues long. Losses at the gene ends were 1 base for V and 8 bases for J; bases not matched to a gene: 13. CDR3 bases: TGTGCCAGCAGTGAAGACGGTGGAGACAGGGGGCGCGAGGGCTACACCTTC. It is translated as CASSEDGGDRGREGYTF.

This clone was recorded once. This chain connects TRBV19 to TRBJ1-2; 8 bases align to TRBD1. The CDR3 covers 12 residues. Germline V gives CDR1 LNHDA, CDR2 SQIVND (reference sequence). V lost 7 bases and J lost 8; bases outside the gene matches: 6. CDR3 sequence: CASIGTGGGYTF. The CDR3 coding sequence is TGTGCCAGTATTGGCACAGGGGGAGGCTACACCTTC.

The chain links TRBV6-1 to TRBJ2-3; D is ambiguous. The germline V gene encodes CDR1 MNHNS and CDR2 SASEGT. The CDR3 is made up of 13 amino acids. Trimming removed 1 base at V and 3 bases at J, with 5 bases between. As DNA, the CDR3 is TGTGCCAGCAGTGAAGTTCCTACAGATACGCAGTATTTT. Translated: CASSEVPTDTQYF.

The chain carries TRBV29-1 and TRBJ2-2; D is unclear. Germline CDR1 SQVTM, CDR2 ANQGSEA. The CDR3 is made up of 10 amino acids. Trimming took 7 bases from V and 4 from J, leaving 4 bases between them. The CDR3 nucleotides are TGCAGCGCTTTCACCGGGGAGCTGTTTTTT. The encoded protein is CSAFTGELFF.

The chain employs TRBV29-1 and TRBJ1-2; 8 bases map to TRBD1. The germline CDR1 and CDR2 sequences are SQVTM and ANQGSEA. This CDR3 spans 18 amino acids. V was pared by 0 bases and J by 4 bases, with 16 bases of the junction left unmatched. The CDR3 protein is CSVEDLPTLGQAPYGYTF. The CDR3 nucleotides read TGCAGCGTTGAAGATCTGCCGACGTTGGGACAGGCCCCCTATGGCTACACCTTC.

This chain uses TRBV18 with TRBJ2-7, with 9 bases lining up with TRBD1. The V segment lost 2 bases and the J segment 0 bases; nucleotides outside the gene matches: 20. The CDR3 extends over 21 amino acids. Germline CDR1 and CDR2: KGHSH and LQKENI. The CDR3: CASSPSDPGQGPQPRSYEQYF. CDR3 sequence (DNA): TGTGCCAGCTCACCAAGTGACCCGGGACAGGGTCCTCAACCCCGCTCCTACGAGCAGTACTTC.

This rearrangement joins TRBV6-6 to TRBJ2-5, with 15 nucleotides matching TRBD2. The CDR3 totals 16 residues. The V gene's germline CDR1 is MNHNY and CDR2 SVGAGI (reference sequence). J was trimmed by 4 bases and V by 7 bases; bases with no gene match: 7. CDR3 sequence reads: CASNGLAGGRRETQYF. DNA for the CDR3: TGTGCCAGCAACGGACTAGCGGGGGGGCGTCGAGAGACCCAGTACTTC.